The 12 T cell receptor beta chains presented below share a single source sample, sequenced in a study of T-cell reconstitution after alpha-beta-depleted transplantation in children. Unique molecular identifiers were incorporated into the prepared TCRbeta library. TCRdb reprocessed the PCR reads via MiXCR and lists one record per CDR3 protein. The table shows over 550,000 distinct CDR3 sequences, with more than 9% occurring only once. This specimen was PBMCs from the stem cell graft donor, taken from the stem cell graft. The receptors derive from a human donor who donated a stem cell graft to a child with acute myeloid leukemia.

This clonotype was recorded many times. CDR3 DNA sequence: TGTGCCAGCACCAACGAGATAGTCAAGTTCTTC. This gives the protein CASTNEIVKFF. V and J are TRBV28 and TRBJ2-1; D unclear. This CDR3 contains 11 residues. V was shortened by 7 bases and J by 14 bases, with 15 bases between the two germline ends. CDR1 and CDR2 from the germline V gene are MDHEN and SYDVKM.

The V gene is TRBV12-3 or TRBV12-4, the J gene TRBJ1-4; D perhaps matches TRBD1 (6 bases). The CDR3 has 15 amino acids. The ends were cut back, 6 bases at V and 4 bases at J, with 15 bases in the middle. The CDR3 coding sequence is TGTGCCAGCAGCCGCGGGACATCAGATAATGAAAAACTGTTTTTT. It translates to CASSRGTSDNEKLFF.

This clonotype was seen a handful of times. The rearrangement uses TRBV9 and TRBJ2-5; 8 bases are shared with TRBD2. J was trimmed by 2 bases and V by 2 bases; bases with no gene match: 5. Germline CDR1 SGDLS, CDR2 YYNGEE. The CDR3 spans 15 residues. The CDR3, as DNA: TGTGCCAGCAGCGTTAATCGGGGGGGACAAGAGACCCAGTACTTC. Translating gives CASSVNRGGQETQYF.

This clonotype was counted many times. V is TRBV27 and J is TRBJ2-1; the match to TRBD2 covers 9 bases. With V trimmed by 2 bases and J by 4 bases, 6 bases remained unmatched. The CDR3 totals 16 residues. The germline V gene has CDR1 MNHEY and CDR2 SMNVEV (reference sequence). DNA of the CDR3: TGTGCCAGCAGTTTAAGACTAGCGGCGGTATACAATGAGCAGTTCTTC. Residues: CASSLRLAAVYNEQFF.

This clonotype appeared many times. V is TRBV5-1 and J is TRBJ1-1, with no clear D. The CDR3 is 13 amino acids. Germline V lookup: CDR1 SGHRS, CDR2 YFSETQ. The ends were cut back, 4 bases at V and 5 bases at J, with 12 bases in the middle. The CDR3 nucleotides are TGCGCCAGCAGCCCCCCGATGGGGACTGAAGCTTTCTTT. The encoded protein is CASSPPMGTEAFF.

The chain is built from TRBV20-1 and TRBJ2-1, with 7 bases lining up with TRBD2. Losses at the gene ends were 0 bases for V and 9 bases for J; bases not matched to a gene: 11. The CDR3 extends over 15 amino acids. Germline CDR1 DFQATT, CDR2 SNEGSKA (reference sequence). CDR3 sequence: CSARERGLRLSEQFF. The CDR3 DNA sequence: TGCAGTGCTAGAGAAAGGGGACTACGTCTAAGTGAGCAGTTCTTC.

The CDR3 spells CASGVSAGISQPQHF. The CDR3 region has the DNA TGTGCCAGCGGGGTCTCGGCGGGGATCTCTCAGCCCCAGCATTTT. The gene calls are TRBV12-3 or TRBV12-4 and TRBJ1-5; D is unresolved. Trimming took off 8 bases at V and 6 bases at J, with 20 bases between the two ends. CDR3 length equals 15 residues.

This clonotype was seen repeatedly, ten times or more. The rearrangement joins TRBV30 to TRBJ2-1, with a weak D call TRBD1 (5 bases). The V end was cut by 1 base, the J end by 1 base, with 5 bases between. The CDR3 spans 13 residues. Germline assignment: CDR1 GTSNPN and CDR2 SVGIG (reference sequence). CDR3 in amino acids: CAWSGTSYNEQFF. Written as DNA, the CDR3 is TGTGCCTGGAGTGGGACATCCTACAATGAGCAGTTCTTC.

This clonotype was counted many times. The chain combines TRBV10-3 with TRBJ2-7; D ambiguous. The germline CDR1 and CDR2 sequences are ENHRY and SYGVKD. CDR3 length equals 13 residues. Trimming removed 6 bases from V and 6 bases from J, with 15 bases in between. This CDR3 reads CAIRSGSPGEQYF. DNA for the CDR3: TGTGCCATCAGGTCGGGCAGCCCCGGCGAGCAGTACTTC.

The CDR3 spells CASSLGRDYRRYRSPDTQYF. The CDR3 DNA reads as TGTGCCAGCAGTTTGGGGCGGGATTATAGGAGGTACCGTTCACCAGATACGCAGTATTTT. V usage is TRBV28 and J usage is TRBJ2-3; possible D gene TRBD2, 6 bases. Germline assignment: CDR1 MDHEN and CDR2 SYDVKM. With 3 bases removed from V and 4 bases from J, the gap between germline ends came to 29 bases. The CDR3 sequence is 20 residues long.

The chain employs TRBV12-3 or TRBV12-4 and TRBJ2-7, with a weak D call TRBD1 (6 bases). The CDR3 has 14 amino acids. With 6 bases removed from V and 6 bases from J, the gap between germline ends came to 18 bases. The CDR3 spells CASSLKSTGSEQYF. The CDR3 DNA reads TGTGCCAGCAGCCTAAAGAGTACAGGGAGCGAGCAGTACTTC.

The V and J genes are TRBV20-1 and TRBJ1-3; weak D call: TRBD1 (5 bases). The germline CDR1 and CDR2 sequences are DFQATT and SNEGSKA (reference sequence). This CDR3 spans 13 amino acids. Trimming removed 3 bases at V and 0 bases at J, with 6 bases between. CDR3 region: CSARTVSGNTIYF. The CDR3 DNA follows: TGCAGTGCTAGGACAGTCTCTGGAAACACCATATATTTT.